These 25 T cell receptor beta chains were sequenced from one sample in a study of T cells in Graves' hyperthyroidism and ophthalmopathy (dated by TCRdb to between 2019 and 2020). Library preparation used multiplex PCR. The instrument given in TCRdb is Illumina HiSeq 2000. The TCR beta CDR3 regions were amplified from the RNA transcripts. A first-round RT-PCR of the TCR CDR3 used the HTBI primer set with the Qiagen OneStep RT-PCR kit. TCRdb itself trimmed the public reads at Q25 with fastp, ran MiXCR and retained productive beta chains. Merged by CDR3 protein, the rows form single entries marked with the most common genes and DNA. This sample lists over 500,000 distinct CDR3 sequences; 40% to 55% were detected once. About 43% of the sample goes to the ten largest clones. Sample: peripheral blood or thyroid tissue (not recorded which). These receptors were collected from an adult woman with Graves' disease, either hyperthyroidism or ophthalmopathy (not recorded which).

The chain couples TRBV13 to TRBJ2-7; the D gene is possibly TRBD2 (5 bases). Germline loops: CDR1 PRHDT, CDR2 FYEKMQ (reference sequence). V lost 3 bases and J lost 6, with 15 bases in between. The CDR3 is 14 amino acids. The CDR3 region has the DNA TGTGCCAGCAGCTTTAGTCGGGAACAACCCGAGCAGTACTTC. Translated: CASSFSREQPEQYF. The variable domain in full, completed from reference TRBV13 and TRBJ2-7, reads AAGVIQSPRHLIKEKRETATLKCYPIPRHDTVYWYQQGPGQDPQFLISFYEKMQSDKGSIPDRFSAQQFSDYHSELNMSSLELGDSALYFCASSFSREQPEQYFGPGTRLTVT.

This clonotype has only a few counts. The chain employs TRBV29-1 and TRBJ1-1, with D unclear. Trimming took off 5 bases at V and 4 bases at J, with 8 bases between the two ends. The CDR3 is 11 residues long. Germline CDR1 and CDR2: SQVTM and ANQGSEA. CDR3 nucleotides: TGCAGCGTTCGCTTACCCACTGAAGCTTTCTTT. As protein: CSVRLPTEAFF.

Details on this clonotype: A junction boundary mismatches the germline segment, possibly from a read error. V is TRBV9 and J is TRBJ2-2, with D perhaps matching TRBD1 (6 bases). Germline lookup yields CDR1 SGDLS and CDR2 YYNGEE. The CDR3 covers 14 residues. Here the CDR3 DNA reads TGCGCCAGCAGCAGGAACAGGGCCACCGGGGAGCTGTTTTTT. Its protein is CASSRNRATGELFF.

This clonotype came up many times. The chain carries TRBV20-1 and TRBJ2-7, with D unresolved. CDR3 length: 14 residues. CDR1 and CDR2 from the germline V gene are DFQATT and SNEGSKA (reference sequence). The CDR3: CRAESDRSSYEQYF. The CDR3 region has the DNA TGCAGGGCCGAATCTGACCGATCCTCCTACGAGCAGTACTTC.

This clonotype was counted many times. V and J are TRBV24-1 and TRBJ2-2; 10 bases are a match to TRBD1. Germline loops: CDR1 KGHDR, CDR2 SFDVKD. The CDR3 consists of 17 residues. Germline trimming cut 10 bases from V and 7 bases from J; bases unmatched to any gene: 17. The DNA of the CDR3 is TGTGCCACGGCGACAGGGGGCGATCGTGAAGTAAGCGGGGAGCTGTTTTTT. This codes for CATATGGDREVSGELFF.

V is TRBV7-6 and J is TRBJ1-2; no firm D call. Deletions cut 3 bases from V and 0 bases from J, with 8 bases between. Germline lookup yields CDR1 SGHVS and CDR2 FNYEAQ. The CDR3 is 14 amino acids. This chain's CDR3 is CASSFGPPNYGYTF. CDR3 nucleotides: TGTGCCAGCAGCTTCGGACCCCCTAACTATGGCTACACCTTC.

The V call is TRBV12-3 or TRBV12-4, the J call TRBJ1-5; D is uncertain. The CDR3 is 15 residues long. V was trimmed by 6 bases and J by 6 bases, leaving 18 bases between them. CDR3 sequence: CASSQGVGRGQPQHF. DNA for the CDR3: TGTGCCAGCAGCCAAGGAGTAGGAAGAGGTCAGCCCCAGCATTTT.

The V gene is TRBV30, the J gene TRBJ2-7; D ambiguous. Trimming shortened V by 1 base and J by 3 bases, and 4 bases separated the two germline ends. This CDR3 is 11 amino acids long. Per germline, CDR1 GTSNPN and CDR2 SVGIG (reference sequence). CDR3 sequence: CAWSDGYEQYF. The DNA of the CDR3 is TGTGCCTGGAGTGACGGCTACGAGCAGTACTTC.

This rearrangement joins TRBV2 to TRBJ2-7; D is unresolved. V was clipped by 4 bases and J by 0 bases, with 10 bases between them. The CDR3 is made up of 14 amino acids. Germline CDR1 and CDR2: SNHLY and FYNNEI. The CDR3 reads CASSVRPSSYEQYF. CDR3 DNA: TGTGCCAGCAGTGTACGGCCCTCCTCCTACGAGCAGTACTTC.

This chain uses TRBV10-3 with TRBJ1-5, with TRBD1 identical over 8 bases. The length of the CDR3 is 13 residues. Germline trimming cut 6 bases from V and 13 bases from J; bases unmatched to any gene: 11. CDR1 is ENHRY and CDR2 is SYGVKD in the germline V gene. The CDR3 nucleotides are TGTGCCATCAGGGGAGGACAGGGTAACGAGCAGCATTTT. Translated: CAIRGGQGNEQHF.

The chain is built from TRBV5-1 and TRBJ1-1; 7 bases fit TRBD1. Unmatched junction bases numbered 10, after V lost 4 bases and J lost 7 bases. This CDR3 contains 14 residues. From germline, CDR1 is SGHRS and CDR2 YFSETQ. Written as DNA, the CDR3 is TGCGCCAGCAGCCTACGGACAGGTCGAAATGAAGCTTTCTTT. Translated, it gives CASSLRTGRNEAFF.

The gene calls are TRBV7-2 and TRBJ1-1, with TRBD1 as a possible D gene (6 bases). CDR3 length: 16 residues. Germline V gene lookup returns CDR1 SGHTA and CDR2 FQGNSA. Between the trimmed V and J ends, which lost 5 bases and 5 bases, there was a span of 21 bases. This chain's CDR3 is CASSGIRRGGETEAFF. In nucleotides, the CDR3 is TGTGCCAGCAGCGGGATTAGAAGAGGGGGAGAGACTGAAGCTTTCTTT.

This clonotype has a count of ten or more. The CDR3 region has the DNA TGTGCCAGCAGTGAGACTAGCGACCAAGAGACCCAGTACTTC. Translation: CASSETSDQETQYF. This sequence joins TRBV2 and TRBJ2-5, with 8 positions matching TRBD2. Germline CDR1 is SNHLY and CDR2 is FYNNEI. The CDR3 is 14 residues long. The V and J ends lost 3 bases and 0 bases, in that order; junction bases with no gene match: 0.

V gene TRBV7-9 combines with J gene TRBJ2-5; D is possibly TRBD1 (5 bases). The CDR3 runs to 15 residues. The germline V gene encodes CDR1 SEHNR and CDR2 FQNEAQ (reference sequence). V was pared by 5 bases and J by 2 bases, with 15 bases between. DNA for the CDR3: TGTGCCAGCAGCCTCGCCGTGGGGCAGCAAGAGACCCAGTACTTC. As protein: CASSLAVGQQETQYF. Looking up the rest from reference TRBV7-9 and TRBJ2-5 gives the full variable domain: DTGVSQNPRHKITKRGQNVTFRCDPISEHNRLYWYRQTLGQGPEFLTYFQNEAQLEKSRLLSDRFSAERPKGSFSTLEIQRTEQGDSAMYLCASSLAVGQQETQYFGPGTRLLVL.

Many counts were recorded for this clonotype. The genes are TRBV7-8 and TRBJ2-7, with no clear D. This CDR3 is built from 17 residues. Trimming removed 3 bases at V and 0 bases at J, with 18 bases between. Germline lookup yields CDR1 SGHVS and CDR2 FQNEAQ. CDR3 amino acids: CASSFRKVTSDSYEQYF. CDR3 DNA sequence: TGTGCCAGCAGCTTCCGCAAAGTGACCTCAGACTCCTACGAGCAGTACTTC.

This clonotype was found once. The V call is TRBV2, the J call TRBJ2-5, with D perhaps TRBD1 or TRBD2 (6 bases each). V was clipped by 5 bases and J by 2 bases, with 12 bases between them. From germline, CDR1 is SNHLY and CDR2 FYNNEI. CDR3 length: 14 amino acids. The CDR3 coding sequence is TGTGCCAGCAGTACCCCGGGGGCTCAAGAGACCCAGTACTTC. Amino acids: CASSTPGAQETQYF.

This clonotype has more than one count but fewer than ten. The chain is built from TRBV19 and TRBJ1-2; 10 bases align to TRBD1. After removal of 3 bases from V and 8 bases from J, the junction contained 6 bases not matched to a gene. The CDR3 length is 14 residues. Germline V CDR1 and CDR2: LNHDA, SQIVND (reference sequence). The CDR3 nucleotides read TGTGCCAGTAGTATCACGGGACAGGGGAGAGGCTACACCTTC. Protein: CASSITGQGRGYTF. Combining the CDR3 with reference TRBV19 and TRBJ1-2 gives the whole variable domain DGGITQSPKYLFRKEGQNVTLSCEQNLNHDAMYWYRQDPGQGLRLIYYSQIVNDFQKGDIAEGYSVSREKKESFPLTVTSAQKNPTAFYLCASSITGQGRGYTFGSGTRLTVV.

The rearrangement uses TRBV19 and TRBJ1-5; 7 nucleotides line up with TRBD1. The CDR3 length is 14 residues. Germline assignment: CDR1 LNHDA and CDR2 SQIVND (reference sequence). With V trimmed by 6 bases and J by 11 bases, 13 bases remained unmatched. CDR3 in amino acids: CASSPGQIKETQHF. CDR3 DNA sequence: TGTGCCAGTAGCCCGGGACAGATTAAGGAGACCCAGCATTTT.

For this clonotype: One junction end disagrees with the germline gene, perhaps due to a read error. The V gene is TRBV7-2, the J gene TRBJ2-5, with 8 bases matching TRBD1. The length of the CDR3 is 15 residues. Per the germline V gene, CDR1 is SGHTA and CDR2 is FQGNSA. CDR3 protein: CASSQISGGGKTQYF. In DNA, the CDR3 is TGCGCCAGCAGCCAAATATCAGGGGGCGGGAAGACCCAGTACTTC.

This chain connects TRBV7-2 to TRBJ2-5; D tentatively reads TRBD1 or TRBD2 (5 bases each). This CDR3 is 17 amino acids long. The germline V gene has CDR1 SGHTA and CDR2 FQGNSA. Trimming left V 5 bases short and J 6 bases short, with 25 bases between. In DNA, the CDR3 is TGTGCCAGCAGCCTGGGACGGGGCGGAAACACCGGGAAGACCCAGTACTTC. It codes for CASSLGRGGNTGKTQYF.

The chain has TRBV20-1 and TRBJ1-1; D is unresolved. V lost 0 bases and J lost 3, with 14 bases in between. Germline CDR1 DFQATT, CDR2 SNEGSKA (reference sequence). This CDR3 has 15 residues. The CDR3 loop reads CSAREQSGVDTEAFF. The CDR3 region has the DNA TGCAGTGCTAGAGAGCAGTCGGGCGTGGACACTGAAGCTTTCTTT.

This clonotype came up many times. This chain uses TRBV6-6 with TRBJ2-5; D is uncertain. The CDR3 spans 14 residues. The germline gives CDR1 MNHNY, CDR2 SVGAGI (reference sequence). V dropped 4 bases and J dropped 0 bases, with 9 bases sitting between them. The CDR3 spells CASSSNMNQETQYF. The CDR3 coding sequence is TGTGCCAGCAGTTCCAACATGAACCAAGAGACCCAGTACTTC.

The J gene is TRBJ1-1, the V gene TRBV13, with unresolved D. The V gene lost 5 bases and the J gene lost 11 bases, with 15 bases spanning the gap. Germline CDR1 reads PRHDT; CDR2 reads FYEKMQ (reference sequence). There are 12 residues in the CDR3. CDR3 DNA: TGTGCCAGCAGCCTCAACCAGGCGACGGCTTTCTTT. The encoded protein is CASSLNQATAFF. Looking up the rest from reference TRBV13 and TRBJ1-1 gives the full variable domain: AAGVIQSPRHLIKEKRETATLKCYPIPRHDTVYWYQQGPGQDPQFLISFYEKMQSDKGSIPDRFSAQQFSDYHSELNMSSLELGDSALYFCASSLNQATAFFGQGTRLTVV.

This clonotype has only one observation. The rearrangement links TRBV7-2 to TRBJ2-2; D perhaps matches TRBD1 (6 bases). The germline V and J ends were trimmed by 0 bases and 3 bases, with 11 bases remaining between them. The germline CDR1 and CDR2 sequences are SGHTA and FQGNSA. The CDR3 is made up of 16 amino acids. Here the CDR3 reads CASSLAAGAHTGELFF. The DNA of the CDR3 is TGTGCCAGCAGCTTAGCGGCAGGGGCCCACACCGGGGAGCTGTTTTTT.

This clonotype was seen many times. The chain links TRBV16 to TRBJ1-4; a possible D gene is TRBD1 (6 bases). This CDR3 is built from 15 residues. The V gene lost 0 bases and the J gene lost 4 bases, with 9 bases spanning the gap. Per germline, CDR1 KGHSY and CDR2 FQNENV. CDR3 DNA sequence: TGTGCCAGCAGCCAATCCCGGGGGCTTAATGAAAAACTGTTTTTT. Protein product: CASSQSRGLNEKLFF.